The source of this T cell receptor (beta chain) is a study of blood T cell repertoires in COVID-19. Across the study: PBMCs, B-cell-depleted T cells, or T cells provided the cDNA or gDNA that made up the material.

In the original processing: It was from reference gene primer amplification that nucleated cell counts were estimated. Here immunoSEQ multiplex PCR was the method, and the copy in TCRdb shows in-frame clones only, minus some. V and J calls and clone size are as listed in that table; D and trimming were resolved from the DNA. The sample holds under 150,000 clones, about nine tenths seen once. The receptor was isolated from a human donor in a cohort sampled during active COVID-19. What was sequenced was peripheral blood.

The CDR3, as DNA: TGCAGCGCCGAGACGAGGAATGAGCAGTTCTTC. This sequence encodes CSAETRNEQFF. This chain uses TRBV29-1 with TRBJ2-1; no definite D call. Trimming removed 7 bases at V and 7 bases at J, with 11 bases between. Germline lookup yields CDR1 SQVTM and CDR2 ANQGSEA. The CDR3 runs to 11 residues.